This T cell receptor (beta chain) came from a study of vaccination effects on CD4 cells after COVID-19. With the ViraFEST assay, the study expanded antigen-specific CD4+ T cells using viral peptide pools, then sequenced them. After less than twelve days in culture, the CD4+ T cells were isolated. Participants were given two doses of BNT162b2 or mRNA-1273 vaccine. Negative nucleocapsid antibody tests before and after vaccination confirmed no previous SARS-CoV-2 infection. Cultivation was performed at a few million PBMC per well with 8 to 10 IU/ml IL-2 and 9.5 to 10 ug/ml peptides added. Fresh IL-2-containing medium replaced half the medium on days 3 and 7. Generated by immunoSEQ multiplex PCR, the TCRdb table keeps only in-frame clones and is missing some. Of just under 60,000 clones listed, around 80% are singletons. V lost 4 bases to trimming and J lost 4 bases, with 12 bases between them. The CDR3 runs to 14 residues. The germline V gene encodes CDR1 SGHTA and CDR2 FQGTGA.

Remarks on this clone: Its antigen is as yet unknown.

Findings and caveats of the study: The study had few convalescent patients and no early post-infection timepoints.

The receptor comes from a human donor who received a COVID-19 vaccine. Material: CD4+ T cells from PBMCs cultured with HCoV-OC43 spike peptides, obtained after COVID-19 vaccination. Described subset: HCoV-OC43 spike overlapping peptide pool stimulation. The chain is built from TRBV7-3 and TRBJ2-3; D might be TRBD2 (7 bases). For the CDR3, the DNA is TGTGCCAGCAGCTCCACGGGGGGCTCAGATACGCAGTATTTT. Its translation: CASSSTGGSDTQYF.